Shown below are 20 T cell receptor beta chains from a single sample sequenced in a study of blood T cells in healthy people across ages. Using a J-beta primer mix together with a sample-barcoded 5' primer, a second PCR was run for roughly 6 to 11 cycles. TCRdb itself ran the 5' RACE reads through MiXCR, one entry per CDR3 protein. Of 1.5 million to 2 million distinct CDR3 sequences in the sample, just under 50% were seen once. The material sequenced was blood. The receptors originated from a woman aged 40-49 years in good health.

The rearrangement joins TRBV29-1 to TRBJ2-3; D gene ambiguous. Germline loops: CDR1 SQVTM, CDR2 ANQGSEA. With 4 bases removed from V and 0 bases from J, the gap between germline ends came to 8 bases. There are 13 residues in the CDR3. CDR3 sequence (DNA): TGCAGCGTTGTGGGTGATAGCACAGATACGCAGTATTTT. Translation: CSVVGDSTDTQYF.

This clonotype was seen a handful of times. The chain is built from TRBV27 and TRBJ2-7; D unclear. This CDR3 region has 12 residues. Germline values: CDR1 MNHEY, CDR2 SMNVEV (reference sequence). V lost 10 bases and J 3 bases, leaving 13 bases between the germline ends. The CDR3 DNA follows: TGTGCCACCGCTAAAGGGAACTACGAGCAGTACTTC. Protein sequence: CATAKGNYEQYF.

CDR3 sequence: CASGLTGVRDYGYTF. The DNA for the CDR3 is TGCGCCAGCGGACTCACAGGGGTGAGGGACTATGGCTACACCTTC. The rearrangement links TRBV5-1 to TRBJ1-2, with TRBD1 identical over 7 bases. The CDR3 totals 15 residues. V shed 7 bases, J shed 3 bases, and the junction held 12 bases outside the gene matches. Germline V gene lookup returns CDR1 SGHRS and CDR2 YFSETQ.

The rearrangement joins TRBV19 to TRBJ2-3; a weak D match, TRBD1 (6 bases). V was pared by 6 bases and J by 0 bases, with 13 bases between. CDR1 is LNHDA and CDR2 is SQIVND in the germline V gene (reference sequence). The CDR3 runs 15 residues. The DNA of the CDR3 is TGTGCCAGTAGCCGGAGCAGGGGCAGCACAGATACGCAGTATTTT. It translates to CASSRSRGSTDTQYF. Full variable domain (outside the CDR3, taken from reference TRBV19 and TRBJ2-3): DGGITQSPKYLFRKEGQNVTLSCEQNLNHDAMYWYRQDPGQGLRLIYYSQIVNDFQKGDIAEGYSVSREKKESFPLTVTSAQKNPTAFYLCASSRSRGSTDTQYFGPGTRLTVL.

The rearrangement links TRBV4-2 to TRBJ2-1; tentatively, D is TRBD1 or TRBD2 (5 bases each). The CDR3 has 16 amino acids. The V end lost 0 bases, the J end lost 3 bases, and 12 bases lay between the germline ends. Germline V gene sequence: CDR1 LGHNA, CDR2 YNFKEQ. DNA of the CDR3: TGTGCCAGCAGCCAAGAGCTGTGGGGGAACTACAATGAGCAGTTCTTC. It translates to CASSQELWGNYNEQFF.

A remark on this clonotype: The junction departs from germline at one end; a sequencing error may be responsible. The rearrangement uses TRBV27 and TRBJ2-3, with TRBD1 matching over 7 bases. The CDR3 length is 14 residues. CDR1 is MNHEY and CDR2 is SMNVEV in the germline V gene (reference sequence). CDR3 nucleotide sequence: TGTGCCTGCAGTTTAGGGGGCAGCACAGATACGCAGTATTTT. It encodes CACSLGGSTDTQYF.

In this sample, this clonotype turned up a few times. The genes are TRBV29-1 and TRBJ2-3; D ambiguous. This CDR3 has 12 amino acids. V lost 5 bases and J lost 6, with 12 bases in between. Germline loops: CDR1 SQVTM, CDR2 ANQGSEA. The CDR3 region is CSVLVATDTQYF. The CDR3 coding sequence is TGCAGCGTTTTAGTGGCTACGGATACGCAGTATTTT.

This chain uses TRBV7-9 with TRBJ2-7; 9 nucleotides match TRBD1. With V trimmed by 4 bases and J by 0 bases, 7 bases remained unmatched. Per the germline V gene, CDR1 is SEHNR and CDR2 is FQNEAQ (reference sequence). This CDR3 comprises 16 residues. CDR3 sequence reads: CASSSRDRASSYEQYF. In nucleotides, the CDR3 is TGTGCCAGCAGCTCCCGGGACAGGGCTAGCTCCTACGAGCAGTACTTC.

This clonotype was counted a few times. The chain uses TRBV25-1 and TRBJ2-7; D is undetermined. The V and J ends lost 6 bases and 3 bases respectively, with 15 bases between them. The V gene's germline CDR1 is MGHDK and CDR2 SYGVNS. The CDR3 loop spans 14 amino acids. The CDR3 spells CASSLEAADYEQYF. The DNA of the CDR3 is TGTGCCAGCAGCTTAGAGGCGGCAGACTACGAGCAGTACTTC.

This clonotype was found a few times. This chain connects TRBV28 to TRBJ2-5; TRBD1 matches 8 bases. The J segment lost 5 bases and the V segment lost 6 bases, leaving 8 bases of the junction unmatched. CDR3 length: 14 amino acids. Germline V gene sequence: CDR1 MDHEN, CDR2 SYDVKM. DNA of the CDR3: TGTGCCAGCAGGGCACGGACAGGGTTGGAGACCCAGTACTTC. Amino acid sequence: CASRARTGLETQYF.

The chain couples TRBV7-3 to TRBJ1-1; 7 nucleotides agree with TRBD1. CDR1 SGHTA and CDR2 FQGTGA come from the germline V gene. The CDR3 totals 13 residues. The trim removed 5 bases at V and 4 bases at J, leaving 4 bases unmatched. The CDR3, as DNA: TGTGCCAGCAGCAACGACAGGGCCACTGAAGCTTTCTTT. This gives the protein CASSNDRATEAFF.

The V and J genes are TRBV7-8 and TRBJ2-5; D not certain. Trimming took 4 bases from V and 4 from J, leaving 13 bases between them. Germline V gives CDR1 SGHVS, CDR2 FQNEAQ. The CDR3 covers 14 residues. The CDR3 is CASSSGPLAETQYF. Here the CDR3 DNA reads TGTGCCAGCAGCTCGGGCCCGTTGGCAGAGACCCAGTACTTC.

This clonotype was counted at least ten times. The V gene is TRBV27, the J gene TRBJ2-5; weak D call: TRBD1 (7 bases). The CDR3 loop spans 14 amino acids. V was trimmed by 5 bases and J by 5 bases, leaving 15 bases between them. In germline, CDR1 is MNHEY, CDR2 SMNVEV (reference sequence). This CDR3 is CASSPTGAGETQYF. The DNA of the CDR3 is TGTGCCAGCAGTCCCACAGGGGCGGGGGAGACCCAGTACTTC.

A single count supports this clonotype. The chain carries TRBV7-2 and TRBJ1-5; TRBD1 is a possible D gene (6 bases). V shed 2 bases and J shed 3 bases, with 17 bases lying between them. This CDR3 has 17 residues. CDR1 SGHTA and CDR2 FQGNSA come from the germline V gene. The CDR3 coding sequence is TGTGCCAGCAGCTTAAGGGCCGTAACAGGGTCCAATCAGCCCCAGCATTTT. Its protein is CASSLRAVTGSNQPQHF.

The chain links TRBV4-3 to TRBJ2-3; the D is unclear. The germline CDR1 and CDR2 sequences are LGHNA and YSLEER. The CDR3 runs to 11 residues. The V and J ends lost 4 bases and 13 bases respectively, with 12 bases between them. CDR3 residues: CASSPPDIKYF. The DNA for the CDR3 is TGCGCCAGCAGCCCACCTGATATCAAGTATTTT.

This clonotype appeared a few times. The chain joins TRBV29-1 to TRBJ2-5; D is ambiguous. The CDR3 runs to 12 residues. Germline loops: CDR1 SQVTM, CDR2 ANQGSEA. V lost 3 bases and J 5 bases, leaving 10 bases between the germline ends. For the CDR3, the DNA is TGCAGCGTTGATTCCGATCTGGAGACCCAGTACTTC. This translates into CSVDSDLETQYF.

The J gene is TRBJ1-2, the V gene TRBV4-2, with no clear D. The germline V and J ends were trimmed by 0 bases and 3 bases, with 11 bases remaining between them. The length of the CDR3 is 15 residues. Germline assignment: CDR1 LGHNA and CDR2 YNFKEQ. The CDR3 DNA sequence: TGTGCCAGCAGCCAAGATTTGGGAGGTTACTATGGCTACACCTTC. The encoded protein is CASSQDLGGYYGYTF.

This clonotype has only a few counts. The V gene is TRBV5-1, the J gene TRBJ2-5, with D maybe TRBD1 (5 bases). The germline CDR1 and CDR2 sequences are SGHRS and YFSETQ. V lost 4 bases and J 3 bases, leaving 7 bases between the germline ends. The CDR3 extends over 12 amino acids. This CDR3 is CASSIQEETQYF. The DNA of the CDR3 is TGCGCCAGCAGCATACAGGAAGAGACCCAGTACTTC.

The V and J genes are TRBV27 and TRBJ2-1; D unresolved. The CDR3 sequence is 13 residues long. Germline V gene lookup returns CDR1 MNHEY and CDR2 SMNVEV (reference sequence). V lost 6 bases, J lost 6 bases, and 12 bases lay in between. The CDR3 sequence: CASRPLPPNEQFF. CDR3 coding DNA: TGTGCCAGCAGACCGCTTCCTCCCAATGAGCAGTTCTTC.

V is TRBV4-1 and J is TRBJ2-3; TRBD2 aligns across 8 bases. V shed 4 bases, J shed 0 bases, and the junction held 6 bases outside the gene matches. Germline CDR1 MGHRA, CDR2 YSYEKL. The CDR3 has 16 residues. The CDR3 DNA is TGCGCCAGCAGCCCGGGGGGGGCCCCTAGCACAGATACGCAGTATTTT. Translated: CASSPGGAPSTDTQYF.